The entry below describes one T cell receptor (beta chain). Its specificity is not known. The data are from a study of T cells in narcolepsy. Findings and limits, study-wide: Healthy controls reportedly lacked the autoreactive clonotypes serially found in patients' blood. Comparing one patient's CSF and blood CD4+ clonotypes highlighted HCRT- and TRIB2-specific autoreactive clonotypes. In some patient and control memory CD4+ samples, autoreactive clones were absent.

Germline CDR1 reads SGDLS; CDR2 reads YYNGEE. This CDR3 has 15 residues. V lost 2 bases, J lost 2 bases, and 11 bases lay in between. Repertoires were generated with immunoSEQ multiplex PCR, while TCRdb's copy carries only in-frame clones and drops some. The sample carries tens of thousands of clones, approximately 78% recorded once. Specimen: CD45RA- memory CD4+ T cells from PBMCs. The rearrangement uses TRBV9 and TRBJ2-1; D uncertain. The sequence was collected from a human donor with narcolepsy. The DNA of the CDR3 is TGTGCCAGCAGCGTGAGGACGGCGGCCTACAATGAGCAGTTCTTC. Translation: CASSVRTAAYNEQFF.